This T cell receptor beta chain is drawn from a study of cytomegalovirus exposure and HLA in healthy donors. Study findings and constraints: In a later analysis, the majority of CMV-associated beta chains seemingly showed HLA restriction. Sequencing probably produced one cluster of sequence variants that were highly shared.

A multiplex PCR was run with 60 Vbeta primers and 13 Jbeta primers. The method was immunoSEQ multiplex PCR; TCRdb's version includes in-frame clones alone and lacks a portion of them. The table lists some 160,000 clones, around 77% of them singletons, with 1.4% in the top ten. Remarks on this clone: The antigen remains undetermined.

This TCR was sampled from a woman aged 25-40 years in good health and CMV-seronegative. The sample comprised PBMCs.

In nucleotides, the CDR3 is TGTGCCAGCAGCAAAAGGCGGGGGGGCATGAGCACAGATACGCAGTATTTT. It encodes CASSKRRGGMSTDTQYF. The rearrangement links TRBV21-1 to TRBJ2-3; TRBD2, as called in the table, went unchecked against the DNA. TRBV21-1 is deemed a pseudogene. The CDR3 consists of 17 residues.